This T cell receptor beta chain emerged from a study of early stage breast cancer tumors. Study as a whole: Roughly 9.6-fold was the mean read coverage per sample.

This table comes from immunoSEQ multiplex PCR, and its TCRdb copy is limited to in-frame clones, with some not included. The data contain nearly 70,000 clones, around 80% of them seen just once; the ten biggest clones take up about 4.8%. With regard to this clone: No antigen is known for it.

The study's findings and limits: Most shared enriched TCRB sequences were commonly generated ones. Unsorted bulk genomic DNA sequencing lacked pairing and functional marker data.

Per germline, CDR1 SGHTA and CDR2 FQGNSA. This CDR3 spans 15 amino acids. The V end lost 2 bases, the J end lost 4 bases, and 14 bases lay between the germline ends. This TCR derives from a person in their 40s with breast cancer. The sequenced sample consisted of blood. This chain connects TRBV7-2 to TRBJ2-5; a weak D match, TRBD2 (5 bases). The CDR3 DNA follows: TGTGCCAGCAGCTTAACCCCACTAGGGTCAGAGACCCAGTACTTC. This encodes CASSLTPLGSETQYF. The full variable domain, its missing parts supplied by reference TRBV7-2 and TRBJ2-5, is GAGVSQSPSNKVTEKGKDVELRCDPISGHTALYWYRQSLGQGLEFLIYFQGNSAPDKSGLPSDRFSAERTGGSVSTLTIQRTQQEDSAVYLCASSLTPLGSETQYFGPGTRLLVL.